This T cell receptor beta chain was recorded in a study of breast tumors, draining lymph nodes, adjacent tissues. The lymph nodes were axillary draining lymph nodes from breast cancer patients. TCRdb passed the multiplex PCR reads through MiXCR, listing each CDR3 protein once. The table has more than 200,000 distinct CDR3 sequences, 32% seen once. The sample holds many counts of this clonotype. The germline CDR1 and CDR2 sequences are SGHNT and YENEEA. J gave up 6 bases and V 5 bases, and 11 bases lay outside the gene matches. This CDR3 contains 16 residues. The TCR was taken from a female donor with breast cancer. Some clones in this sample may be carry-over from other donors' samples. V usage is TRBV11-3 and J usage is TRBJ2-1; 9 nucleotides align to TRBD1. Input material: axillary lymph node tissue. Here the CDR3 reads CASSPAGQGRLNEQFF. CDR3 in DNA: TGTGCCAGCAGCCCCGCGGGACAGGGAAGGCTCAATGAGCAGTTCTTC.